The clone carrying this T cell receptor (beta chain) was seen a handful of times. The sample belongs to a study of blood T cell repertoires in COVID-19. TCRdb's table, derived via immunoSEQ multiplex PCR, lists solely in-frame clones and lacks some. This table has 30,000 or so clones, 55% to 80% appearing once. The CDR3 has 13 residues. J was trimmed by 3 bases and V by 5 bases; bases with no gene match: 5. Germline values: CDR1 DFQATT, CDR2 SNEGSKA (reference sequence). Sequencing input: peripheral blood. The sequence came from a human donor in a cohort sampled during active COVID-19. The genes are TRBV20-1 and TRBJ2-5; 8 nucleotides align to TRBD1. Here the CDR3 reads CSARGQGEETQYF. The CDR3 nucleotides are TGCAGTGCTCGTGGACAGGGAGAAGAGACCCAGTACTTC.